These T cell receptor beta chains were read from a single sample in a study of regulatory T cells in long-lasting Graves disease. MiXCR, applied by TCRdb to the multiplex PCR reads, yields one record per CDR3 protein. This table has about 290,000 distinct CDR3 sequences, 22% appearing once. This specimen was peripheral blood mononuclear cells (PBMCs), taken when the disease was refractory, from a patient treated with antithyroid drugs. Receptors originate from a female donor with Graves disease. CDR3s include the opening cysteine and the closing phenylalanine or tryptophan. A D gene is named only where the DNA matches it firmly. Not all rows give a size; the values are once, few, many and, for expanded clones, a class.

>many|TRBJ2-7|-|TRBV27
CASRGGYEQYF
TGTGCCAGCAGAGGGGGCTACGAGCAGTACTTC
>many|TRBJ1-1|-|TRBV14
CASSQGAQAFF
TGTGCCAGCAGCCAAGGGGCACAAGCTTTCTTT
>-|TRBJ2-7|-|TRBV4-1
CASSQERGPSYEQYF
TGCGCCAGCAGCCAAGAGAGGGGCCCTTCCTACGAGCAGTACTTC
>-|TRBJ2-7|-|TRBV3-1
CASSQGLKPYEQYF
TGTGCCAGCAGCCAAGGACTAAAACCCTACGAGCAGTACTTC
>many|TRBJ1-1|-|TRBV24-1
CATSDGTSAMNTEAFF
TGTGCCACCAGTGATGGCACTTCTGCTATGAACACTGAAGCTTTCTTT
>many|TRBJ1-2|-|TRBV24-1
CATSDRAVGYTF
TGTGCCACCAGTGACAGGGCCGTCGGCTACACCTTC
>few|TRBJ2-5|TRBD2|TRBV28
CASRTSGIETQYF
TGTGCCAGCCGGACTAGCGGGATAGAGACCCAGTACTTC
>-|TRBJ1-5|-|TRBV28
CASSFPLQGGNQPQHF
TGTGCCAGCAGTTTTCCCCTACAGGGAGGCAATCAGCCCCAGCATTTT
>-|TRBJ2-2|-|TRBV20-1
CSARGLHTGELFF
TGCAGTGCTAGAGGACTACACACCGGGGAGCTGTTTTTT
>many|TRBJ2-5|TRBD2|TRBV28
CASTPGLAGETQYF
TGTGCCAGCACCCCGGGACTAGCAGGCGAGACCCAGTACTTC
>-|TRBJ2-7|-|TRBV6-1
CASGVGTGGEEQYF
TGTGCCAGCGGAGTCGGGACCGGAGGGGAAGAGCAGTACTTC
>many|TRBJ1-1|-|TRBV30
CAWALNTEAFF
TGTGCCTGGGCCCTGAACACTGAAGCTTTCTTT
>many|TRBJ2-2|TRBD1|TRBV27
CASSRDRENTGELFF
TGTGCCAGCAGTAGGGACAGGGAGAACACCGGGGAGCTGTTTTTT
>many|TRBJ1-5|-|TRBV28
CASTVLRLSNQPQHF
TGTGCCAGCACCGTGCTTAGGCTTAGCAATCAGCCCCAGCATTTT
>-|TRBJ2-3|-|TRBV6-1
CASSEAVGGADTQYF
TGTGCCAGCAGTGAAGCCGTAGGGGGGGCAGATACGCAGTATTTT
>once|TRBJ2-7|TRBD2|TRBV15
CGTSNTGLTYEQYF
TGTGGCACCAGCAATACGGGACTAACCTACGAGCAGTACTTC
>many|TRBJ1-2|-|TRBV5-6
CASSLDRLDGYTF
TGTGCCAGCAGCTTGGACCGACTCGATGGCTACACCTTC
>-|TRBJ2-7|TRBD2|TRBV27
CASSPGTSGSFYEQYF
TGTGCCAGCAGTCCGGGGACTAGCGGGAGTTTCTACGAGCAGTACTTC
>-|TRBJ2-1|-|TRBV11-2
CASSLDEGGSSYNEQFF
TGTGCCAGCAGCTTAGATGAAGGGGGGAGCTCCTACAATGAGCAGTTCTTC
>-|TRBJ1-3|TRBD1|TRBV3-1
CASSRTGGSWNTIYF
TGTGCCAGCAGCCGGACAGGGGGCTCGTGGAACACCATATATTTT
>-|TRBJ1-3|TRBD1|TRBV7-2
CASSSDRGRGNTIYF
TGTGCCAGCAGCTCTGACAGGGGGCGCGGAAACACCATATATTTT
>many|TRBJ2-5|TRBD2|TRBV28
CASTGGTDQETQYF
TGTGCCAGCACGGGAGGAACGGACCAAGAGACCCAGTACTTC
>many|TRBJ1-1|-|TRBV6-2/TRBV6-3
CASRLNRAEAFF
TGTGCCAGCAGACTCAACAGGGCTGAAGCTTTCTTT
>-|TRBJ2-2|TRBD2|TRBV30
CASTASGANTGELFF
TGTGCCTCGACTGCTAGCGGGGCGAACACCGGGGAGCTGTTTTTT
>many|TRBJ2-7|-|TRBV7-2
CANSPPPGGDDEQYF
TGTGCCAACAGCCCACCTCCGGGGGGCGACGACGAGCAGTACTTC
>-|TRBJ2-5|-|TRBV20-1
CSARDHRGAETQYF
TGCAGTGCTAGAGATCACCGGGGGGCGGAGACCCAGTACTTC
>-|TRBJ2-1|TRBD2|TRBV12-3/TRBV12-4
CASSLSTSDGNEQFF
TGTGCCAGCAGCCTCTCAACTAGCGACGGGAATGAGCAGTTCTTC
>many|TRBJ1-1|-|TRBV12-3/TRBV12-4
CASSFRGMGAEAFF
TGTGCCAGCAGTTTTCGGGGGATGGGCGCTGAAGCTTTCTTT
>-|TRBJ2-1|TRBD2|TRBV20-1
CSASRTSGTGKKQFF
TGCAGTGCTAGTCGGACTAGCGGGACTGGGAAAAAGCAGTTCTTC
>-|TRBJ1-1|-|TRBV7-9
CASSLAATGFEAEAFF
TGTGCCAGCAGCTTAGCCGCCACAGGGTTTGAGGCTGAAGCTTTCTTT
>-|TRBJ2-1|TRBD1|TRBV18
CASSPSSGTGSYNEQFF
TGTGCCAGCTCACCAAGCTCCGGGACAGGGTCCTACAATGAGCAGTTCTTC
>-|TRBJ1-6|-|TRBV7-2
CASSQSRVMAPLHF
TGCGCCAGCAGCCAATCCCGGGTGATGGCACCCCTCCACTTT
>many|TRBJ2-4|-|TRBV2
CASSEGAGLAKNIQYF
TGTGCCAGCAGTGAGGGGGCAGGTCTCGCCAAAAACATTCAGTACTTC
>few|TRBJ1-1|-|TRBV6-2/TRBV6-3
CASSYYGGDTEAFF
TGTGCCAGCAGTTACTACGGGGGGGACACTGAAGCTTTCTTT
>few|TRBJ2-5|TRBD2|TRBV12-3/TRBV12-4
CASNFLGGVGETQYF
TGTGCCAGCAACTTCTTGGGAGGGGTTGGAGAGACCCAGTACTTC
>few|TRBJ2-7|TRBD1|TRBV10-1
CATGQGDYYGQYF
TGTGCCACGGGACAGGGGGATTACTACGGGCAGTACTTC
>few|TRBJ2-7|-|TRBV3-2
CATPLRDARDRDLTYEQYF
TGTGCCACCCCTCTCAGGGACGCTCGCGACCGGGACTTAACCTACGAGCAGTACTTC
>few|TRBJ2-2|TRBD2|TRBV7-6
CASSLTSANTGELFF
TGTGCCAGCAGCTTGACTAGCGCGAACACCGGGGAGCTGTTTTTT
>few|TRBJ2-2|TRBD1|TRBV24-1
CATSDLGGPGELFF
TGTGCCACCAGTGATTTAGGGGGCCCCGGGGAGCTGTTTTTT
>few|TRBJ1-5|-|TRBV3-1
CASSLGQFNQPQHF
TGTGCCAGCAGCCTAGGACAGTTCAATCAGCCCCAGCATTTT
>-|TRBJ2-7|-|TRBV14
CASSRRPRVYEQYF
TGTGCCAGCAGCCGTCGACCCCGGGTCTACGAGCAGTACTTC
>many|TRBJ1-2|-|TRBV12-3/TRBV12-4
CASRHEPPGDRGYTF
TGTGCCAGCAGACACGAACCTCCCGGGGATAGGGGCTACACCTTC
>-|TRBJ2-1|-|TRBV27
CASGSGEPGEQFF
TGTGCCAGCGGGTCGGGGGAGCCCGGTGAGCAGTTCTTC
>many|TRBJ1-2|TRBD1|TRBV7-9
CASSLGTGELNYGYTF
TGTGCCAGCAGCTTAGGGACAGGGGAACTCAACTATGGCTACACCTTC
>few|TRBJ2-1|-|TRBV20-1
CSARGGFVRHNEQFF
TGCAGTGCTAGAGGGGGGTTTGTGAGACACAATGAGCAGTTCTTC
>-|TRBJ2-2|TRBD2|TRBV24-1
CATSLGGEGEGELFF
TGTGCCACCAGCCTGGGTGGGGAGGGAGAAGGGGAGCTGTTTTTT
>once|TRBJ1-4|-|TRBV19
CASSGRRLTNEKLFF
TGTGCCAGTAGTGGCCGCAGGCTAACGAATGAAAAACTGTTTTTT